This T cell receptor (beta chain) was obtained from a study of cytomegalovirus exposure and HLA in healthy donors. As concerns this clone: Its antigen is as yet unknown.

The method was immunoSEQ multiplex PCR; TCRdb's version includes in-frame clones alone and lacks a portion of them. The sample consists of about 130,000 clones, 85% to 90% of them appearing once. Study-wide results and caveats: The investigators catalogued about 170 TCR beta chains as cytomegalovirus-associated. Reports credit the classifier with highly specific, highly sensitive diagnosis of cytomegalovirus status. A subsequent analysis found that TCR clusters from the first cohort also tended to co-occur in the approximately 120 validation repertoires, with 94% of cluster scores above 0.

The CDR3 contains 15 residues. CDR1 is SGHRS and CDR2 is YFSETQ in the germline V gene. V lost 2 bases and J 1 base, leaving 12 bases between the germline ends. The sequencing sample was made of PBMCs. The J gene is TRBJ2-5, the V gene TRBV5-1; D possibly corresponds to TRBD2 (6 bases). The clonotype was recovered from a woman between 18 and 30 years old in good health and CMV-seronegative. CDR3 nucleotides: TGCGCCAGCAGCTTTTCGGGACTCGCCCAAGAGACCCAGTACTTC. Its translation: CASSFSGLAQETQYF.